These 16 T cell receptor beta chains came from one sample sequenced in a study of blood T cell repertoires in COVID-19. Using immunoSEQ multiplex PCR, the repertoire was profiled, and TCRdb retains in-frame clones only, with some absent. Of about 160,000 clones listed, about 89% are singletons. Sample: peripheral blood. Source of these receptors: a man aged 55 to 70 with acute or convalescent COVID-19.

V gene TRBV30 combines with J gene TRBJ1-1; 7 nucleotides agree with TRBD1. CDR3 length: 14 residues. The germline V gene has CDR1 GTSNPN and CDR2 SVGIG (reference sequence). V shed 3 bases and J 4 bases; nucleotides not matched to a gene: 8. CDR3: CAWSAMTGRTEAFF. DNA for the CDR3: TGTGCCTGGAGCGCTATGACAGGGCGCACTGAAGCTTTCTTT.

This chain links TRBV7-3 with TRBJ2-1, with 9 positions matching TRBD2. CDR3 length: 16 residues. Trimming at V came to 0 bases and at J to 3 bases, leaving 3 bases not matched to a gene. From germline, CDR1 is SGHTA and CDR2 FQGTGA. The CDR3 DNA reads TGTGCCAGCAGCTTAACCCCTAGCGGGGTCTACAATGAGCAGTTCTTC. Protein product: CASSLTPSGVYNEQFF. Drawing the rest from reference TRBV7-3 and TRBJ2-1, the complete variable domain is GAGVSQTPSNKVTEKGKYVELRCDPISGHTALYWYRQSLGQGPEFLIYFQGTGAADDSGLPNDRFFAVRPEGSVSTLKIQRTERGDSAVYLCASSLTPSGVYNEQFFGPGTRLTVL.

The CDR3, as DNA: TGTGCCAGCAGTTACTCGGGACGCGGGACAGGATCCCCGCAGTACTTC. Translated, it gives CASSYSGRGTGSPQYF. The chain uses TRBV6-6 and TRBJ2-7; 8 nucleotides line up with TRBD1. After removal of 0 bases from V and 9 bases from J, the junction contained 13 bases not matched to a gene. This CDR3 is 16 amino acids long. The germline CDR1 and CDR2 sequences are MNHNY and SVGAGI (reference sequence).

The rearrangement links TRBV19 to TRBJ2-4, with D hard to call. Germline loops: CDR1 LNHDA, CDR2 SQIVND (reference sequence). Trimming cost V 0 bases and J 3 bases, with 18 bases left between them. The CDR3 totals 18 residues. CDR3 DNA sequence: TGTGCCAGTAGTATAGATACGGAAACGCCGTCAGGCAAAAACATTCAGTACTTC. This codes for CASSIDTETPSGKNIQYF.

The V call is TRBV6-5, the J call TRBJ1-1; a possible D gene is TRBD1 (5 bases). The germline CDR1 and CDR2 sequences are MNHEY and SVGAGI. The length of the CDR3 is 14 residues. The germline V and J ends were trimmed by 6 bases and 4 bases, with 15 bases remaining between them. The CDR3 sequence: CASRGTTGGTEAFF. CDR3 sequence (DNA): TGTGCCAGCAGGGGCACTACAGGCGGCACTGAAGCTTTCTTT.

The chain uses TRBV4-2 and TRBJ1-2; the match to TRBD1 covers 7 bases. Germline V gene lookup returns CDR1 LGHNA and CDR2 YNFKEQ. This CDR3 has 16 amino acids. V was pared by 1 base and J by 5 bases, with 10 bases of the junction left unmatched. The DNA for the CDR3 is TGTGCCAGCAGCCAAGTTTCCCCGGGACAGCTATATGGCTACACCTTC. It codes for CASSQVSPGQLYGYTF.

The chain uses TRBV19 and TRBJ1-3; D unresolved. V was pared by 0 bases and J by 0 bases, with 9 bases between. Germline CDR1 reads LNHDA; CDR2 reads SQIVND (reference sequence). This CDR3 spans 16 amino acids. The CDR3 sequence: CASSIDKKRSGNTIYF. Written as DNA, the CDR3 is TGTGCCAGTAGTATAGATAAGAAGCGCTCTGGAAACACCATATATTTT.

This rearrangement joins TRBV9 to TRBJ1-1, with D maybe TRBD1 (5 bases). The CDR3 contains 14 residues. V lost 4 bases and J lost 4, with 14 bases in between. Germline V gene lookup returns CDR1 SGDLS and CDR2 YYNGEE. In DNA, the CDR3 is TGTGCCAGCAGCCCTCTGGGCAGGGCCACTGAAGCTTTCTTT. Amino acids: CASSPLGRATEAFF.

This chain connects TRBV6-5 to TRBJ2-2; D is undetermined. This CDR3 spans 12 amino acids. Between the trimmed V and J ends, which lost 4 bases and 4 bases, there was a span of 4 bases. Germline loops: CDR1 MNHEY, CDR2 SVGAGI. CDR3 protein: CASSWSTGELFF. CDR3 in DNA: TGTGCCAGCAGTTGGAGCACCGGGGAGCTGTTTTTT.

J is TRBJ1-2 and V is TRBV2; D is possibly TRBD1 (6 bases). Looked up from germline, CDR1 is SNHLY and CDR2 is FYNNEI. This CDR3 region has 16 residues. The V end lost 7 bases, the J end lost 4 bases, and 22 bases lay between the germline ends. DNA of the CDR3: TGTGCCAGCACTGGACAGTCACCTGGCGCGCGCTATGGCTACACCTTC. Its protein product is CASTGQSPGARYGYTF.

The chain is built from TRBV5-6 and TRBJ2-3, with D perhaps matching TRBD2 (5 bases). Germline values: CDR1 SGHDT, CDR2 YYEEEE. The CDR3 contains 15 residues. The ends were cut back, 2 bases at V and 4 bases at J, with 14 bases in the middle. Here the CDR3 DNA reads TGTGCCAGCAGCTTCGAAAGGGCGAGGGCAGATACGCAGTATTTT. This encodes CASSFERARADTQYF.

The chain uses TRBV6-5 and TRBJ1-1, with D hard to call. Germline V gene data show CDR1 as MNHEY and CDR2 as SVGAGI. The V end was cut by 0 bases, the J end by 4 bases, with 12 bases between. CDR3 length equals 15 residues. CDR3 nucleotide sequence: TGTGCCAGCAGTTACTCTTCCGGGGTAGCCACTGAAGCTTTCTTT. This codes for CASSYSSGVATEAFF.

This sequence joins TRBV3-1 (or the pseudogene TRBV3-2) and TRBJ2-5; D is perhaps TRBD1 (7 bases). The CDR3 contains 17 residues. V shed 1 base and J shed 4 bases, with 19 bases lying between them. Germline-derived CDR1 and CDR2 are LGHDT and YNNKEL (reference sequence). For the CDR3, the DNA is TGTGCCAGCAGCCAAGTTGCAGGGGGGAGGTGGGGAGAGACCCAGTACTTC. Protein sequence: CASSQVAGGRWGETQYF.

The chain is built from TRBV7-3 and TRBJ2-5; D is uncertain. V was pared by 2 bases and J by 3 bases, with 7 bases between. CDR1 and CDR2 (germline): SGHTA, FQGTGA. This CDR3 region has 13 residues. CDR3 sequence: CASSLQLKETQYF. The CDR3 DNA reads TGTGCCAGCAGCTTACAACTAAAAGAGACCCAGTACTTC.

This chain joins TRBV20-1 and TRBJ1-1; D remains unclear. Germline assignment: CDR1 DFQATT and CDR2 SNEGSKA (reference sequence). CDR3 size: 14 residues. V was clipped by 3 bases and J by 1 base, with 12 bases between them. CDR3 loop: CSASHPTRNTEAFF. CDR3 DNA sequence: TGCAGTGCTAGTCATCCAACGAGGAACACTGAAGCTTTCTTT.

The chain employs TRBV10-1 and TRBJ2-2; 9 bases agree with TRBD1. After removal of 8 bases from V and 3 bases from J, the junction contained 7 bases not matched to a gene. Germline CDR1 WNHNN, CDR2 SYGVQD (reference sequence). The CDR3 is 15 amino acids. This CDR3 reads CASRGDRVDTGELFF. CDR3 nucleotides: TGCGCCAGCCGAGGGGACAGGGTGGACACCGGGGAGCTGTTTTTT.